This T cell receptor (beta chain) was sequenced for a study of cytomegalovirus exposure and HLA in healthy donors. The PCR made use of 60 Vbeta and 13 Jbeta primers. The protocol was immunoSEQ multiplex PCR, while the TCRdb copy is restricted to in-frame clones and leaves out a portion. Of over 150,000 clones listed, around 80% were seen once; the top ten hold 3% to 4.5%. Trimming shortened V by 0 bases and J by 1 base, and 8 bases separated the two germline ends. Germline lookup yields CDR1 SGHRS and CDR2 YFSETQ. This CDR3 is built from 15 residues. Source material: PBMCs. The sequence was obtained from a woman aged 55-75 years in good health and CMV-seropositive. V is TRBV5-1 and J is TRBJ2-1, with unresolved D. This CDR3 reads CASSLARLSYNEQFF. The CDR3 DNA reads as TGCGCCAGCAGCTTGGCGCGGTTATCCTACAATGAGCAGTTCTTC.